The 19 T cell receptor beta chains given below trace back to one sample, sequenced in a study of blood T cell repertoires in COVID-19. TCRdb keeps only in-frame clones here, not all; method: immunoSEQ multiplex PCR. The profile shows 50,000 or so clones, more than 70% of them singletons. What was sequenced was peripheral blood. The receptors stem from a man aged 35-49 years with active COVID-19.

This sequence joins TRBV24-1 and TRBJ2-1, with TRBD2 identical over 7 bases. Germline V lookup: CDR1 KGHDR, CDR2 SFDVKD. CDR3 length: 14 amino acids. The V segment lost 0 bases and the J segment 7 bases; nucleotides outside the gene matches: 2. This chain's CDR3 is CATSDLGRENEQFF. The CDR3 coding sequence is TGTGCCACCAGTGATTTGGGGAGGGAGAATGAGCAGTTCTTC.

This rearrangement joins TRBV9 to TRBJ2-2, with 9 bases that match TRBD2. The V gene's germline CDR1 is SGDLS and CDR2 YYNGEE. After removal of 5 bases from V and 3 bases from J, the junction contained 8 bases not matched to a gene. The CDR3 is 16 residues long. CDR3 residues: CASRRLAGADTGELFF. As DNA, the CDR3 is TGTGCCAGCAGAAGATTAGCGGGAGCAGACACCGGGGAGCTGTTTTTT.

This clone has just one count. The chain uses TRBV5-1 and TRBJ2-4; 14 bases line up with TRBD2. With 4 bases clipped from V and 6 bases from J, the junction kept 3 bases outside the gene matches. Germline V gene data show CDR1 as SGHRS and CDR2 as YFSETQ. The CDR3 runs 15 residues. Here the CDR3 reads CASSLGLAGVNIQYF. The CDR3 DNA sequence: TGCGCCAGCAGCCTGGGACTAGCGGGAGTAAACATTCAGTACTTC.

This rearrangement joins TRBV9 to TRBJ2-5; a possible D gene is TRBD2 (6 bases). Germline values: CDR1 SGDLS, CDR2 YYNGEE. V shed 2 bases and J shed 2 bases, with 13 bases lying between them. The CDR3 is 15 residues long. The CDR3 DNA follows: TGTGCCAGCAGCGTGGGGACTGGTATTCAAGAGACCCAGTACTTC. Protein: CASSVGTGIQETQYF.

In this sample, this clone turned up a few times. The CDR3 coding sequence is TGTGCCAGCAGTGAATGGGAGGGGGGACAGCCCCAGCATTTT. Translation gives CASSEWEGGQPQHF. The chain combines TRBV25-1 with TRBJ1-5, with D possibly TRBD1 on 6 matching bases. The CDR3 loop spans 14 amino acids. Germline lookup yields CDR1 MGHDK and CDR2 SYGVNS. V lost 1 base to trimming and J lost 7 bases, with 11 bases between them.

The V gene is TRBV2, the J gene TRBJ1-1; 8 nucleotides align to TRBD1. The V gene end was trimmed by 5 bases and the J gene end by 1 base; junction bases not matched to a gene: 12. Germline lookup yields CDR1 SNHLY and CDR2 FYNNEI. This CDR3 spans 17 amino acids. The CDR3 region has the DNA TGTGCCAGCAGTAGGGGGCCACTGGGACAGGCGAACACTGAAGCTTTCTTT. Protein: CASSRGPLGQANTEAFF. The variable domain in full, completed from reference TRBV2 and TRBJ1-1, reads EPEVTQTPSHQVTQMGQEVILRCVPISNHLYFYWYRQILGQKVEFLVSFYNNEISEKSEIFDDQFSVERPDGSNFTLKIRSTKLEDSAMYFCASSRGPLGQANTEAFFGQGTRLTVV.

V is TRBV12-3 or TRBV12-4 and J is TRBJ2-5; perhaps TRBD1 as D (6 bases). V was cut by 3 bases and J by 3 bases, with 8 bases left in between. The CDR3 sequence is 13 residues long. CDR3 residues: CASSFSGEETQYF. CDR3 sequence (DNA): TGTGCCAGCAGTTTCTCAGGGGAAGAGACCCAGTACTTC.

The chain combines TRBV7-9 with TRBJ2-1; 7 positions match TRBD2. The germline gives CDR1 SEHNR, CDR2 FQNEAQ (reference sequence). The junction had 11 bases not matched to a gene; V was cut back by 6 bases and J by 9 bases. The CDR3 is made up of 14 amino acids. CDR3 in DNA: TGTGCCAGCAGGTCTGTGTTAGCGGGTTTTGAGCAGTTCTTC. This gives the protein CASRSVLAGFEQFF.

The rearrangement uses TRBV18 and TRBJ1-2, with D possibly being TRBD1 (6 bases). V was shortened by 0 bases and J by 6 bases, with 14 bases between the two germline ends. CDR1 is KGHSH and CDR2 is LQKENI in the germline V gene. The length of the CDR3 is 15 residues. CDR3 sequence: CASSPPQGPRNGYTF. The CDR3 DNA is TGTGCCAGCTCACCACCACAGGGCCCTCGGAATGGCTACACCTTC.

This clone was picked up one time. V and J are TRBV29-1 and TRBJ2-3; TRBD2 matches at 7 bases. Germline CDR1 SQVTM, CDR2 ANQGSEA. This CDR3 spans 13 amino acids. The ends lost 6 bases at V and 3 bases at J; junction bases unmatched: 6. Here the CDR3 reads CSVGDGRTDTQYF. As DNA, the CDR3 is TGCAGCGTCGGGGACGGGAGGACAGATACGCAGTATTTT.

J is TRBJ2-1 and V is TRBV9, with D possibly being TRBD1 (5 bases). Trimming pared 3 bases from V and 9 bases from J, leaving 19 bases between. Germline V gives CDR1 SGDLS, CDR2 YYNGEE. CDR3 length: 15 residues. CDR3 region: CASSEGRPFGGEQFF. CDR3 in DNA: TGTGCCAGCAGCGAGGGGCGACCTTTTGGCGGTGAGCAGTTCTTC.

The V and J genes are TRBV7-9 and TRBJ2-1; TRBD1 aligns across 8 bases. The CDR3 spans 18 residues. The J segment lost 7 bases and the V segment lost 4 bases, leaving 18 bases of the junction unmatched. CDR1 SEHNR and CDR2 FQNEAQ come from the germline V gene (reference sequence). CDR3 residues: CASSSPYSETGVWNEQFF. For the CDR3, the DNA is TGTGCCAGCAGCTCGCCGTACTCTGAGACAGGGGTATGGAATGAGCAGTTCTTC.

The chain employs TRBV2 and TRBJ2-7; D is unresolved. CDR1 is SNHLY, CDR2 FYNNEI, per germline. V dropped 6 bases and J dropped 3 bases, with 9 bases sitting between them. The CDR3 runs to 12 residues. The CDR3 nucleotides are TGTGCCAGCAGCGAATTGTACTACGAGCAGTACTTC. Amino acids: CASSELYYEQYF.

This rearrangement joins TRBV24-1 to TRBJ2-1; the match to TRBD2 covers 12 bases. Trimming removed 3 bases from V and 4 bases from J; junction bases left unmatched: 3. The CDR3 is 16 amino acids. CDR1 KGHDR and CDR2 SFDVKD come from the germline V gene. The CDR3 sequence: CATSDPTSGSYNEQFF. The CDR3 DNA reads as TGTGCCACCAGTGATCCGACTAGCGGGAGTTACAATGAGCAGTTCTTC.

The genes are TRBV9 and TRBJ2-6; D is unresolved. V was clipped by 5 bases and J by 4 bases, with 13 bases between them. Germline CDR1 is SGDLS and CDR2 is YYNGEE. The CDR3 runs 15 residues. The CDR3 nucleotides are TGTGCCAGCAGTGCCTTTGGAGTCGGGGCCAACGTCCTGACTTTC. Its translation is CASSAFGVGANVLTF. Combining the CDR3 with reference TRBV9 and TRBJ2-6 gives the whole variable domain DSGVTQTPKHLITATGQRVTLRCSPRSGDLSVYWYQQSLDQGLQFLIQYYNGEERAKGNILERFSAQQFPDLHSELNLSSLELGDSALYFCASSAFGVGANVLTFGAGSRLTVL.

J is TRBJ2-1 and V is TRBV19, with TRBD2 matching 10 bases. Germline loops: CDR1 LNHDA, CDR2 SQIVND (reference sequence). After removal of 6 bases from V and 7 bases from J, the junction contained 3 bases not matched to a gene. The CDR3 has 13 amino acids. The DNA of the CDR3 is TGTGCCAGTAGGACTAGCGGGTGGAATGAGCAGTTCTTC. This sequence encodes CASRTSGWNEQFF. The full variable domain, its missing parts supplied by reference TRBV19 and TRBJ2-1, is DGGITQSPKYLFRKEGQNVTLSCEQNLNHDAMYWYRQDPGQGLRLIYYSQIVNDFQKGDIAEGYSVSREKKESFPLTVTSAQKNPTAFYLCASRTSGWNEQFFGPGTRLTVL.

The CDR3 DNA sequence: TGTGCCAGTAGTATAGATTTGGCAGGGGGCCGGGAGCAGTTCTTC. Translation gives CASSIDLAGGREQFF. This chain uses TRBV19 with TRBJ2-1, with 8 positions matching TRBD1. This CDR3 has 15 residues. Germline V gene lookup returns CDR1 LNHDA and CDR2 SQIVND (reference sequence). Unmatched junction bases numbered 8, after V lost 0 bases and J lost 10 bases.

This sequence joins TRBV9 and TRBJ2-3; D is unresolved. Trimming pared 0 bases from V and 0 bases from J, leaving 11 bases between. The CDR3 is 16 amino acids. The germline gives CDR1 SGDLS, CDR2 YYNGEE. CDR3 DNA: TGTGCCAGCAGCGTAGAGGCAGGATCTAGCACAGATACGCAGTATTTT. Amino acid sequence: CASSVEAGSSTDTQYF.

The gene calls are TRBV5-5 and TRBJ1-4; 11 nucleotides align to TRBD1. Germline CDR1 is SGHKS and CDR2 is YYEKEE (reference sequence). V lost 3 bases, J lost 6 bases, and 10 bases stayed unmatched. This CDR3 has 17 residues. The CDR3 is CASSSRPGQGGDEKLFF. As DNA, the CDR3 is TGTGCCAGCAGCTCCCGGCCGGGACAGGGGGGAGATGAAAAACTGTTTTTT.